The 3 T cell receptor beta chains below were found in one sample sequenced in a study of T cell responses to AZD1222 COVID-19 vaccine. Some clones are missing from TCRdb's copy, which holds only in-frame ones; the method was immunoSEQ multiplex PCR. The top ten clones hold roughly 11% of a sample with tens of thousands of clones, roughly 84% of them seen once. Source: peripheral blood, taken on day 0 of AZD1222 vaccination. The source is an adult in good health.

This clone has only one observation. The chain employs TRBV14 and TRBJ1-6, with unresolved D. V lost 2 bases to trimming and J lost 7 bases, with 6 bases between them. This CDR3 contains 13 residues. The germline CDR1 and CDR2 sequences are SGHDN and FVKESK. CDR3 region: CASSQSRNSPLHF. The CDR3 bases are TGTGCCAGCAGCCAAAGCCGCAATTCACCCCTCCACTTT.

This chain joins TRBV7-3 and TRBJ1-1; no clear D. CDR3 length equals 13 residues. V lost 2 bases, J lost 7 bases, and 11 bases lay in between. CDR1 SGHTA and CDR2 FQGTGA come from the germline V gene. CDR3 DNA sequence: TGTGCCAGCAGCTTACAGTCTGGTGTTGAAGCTTTCTTT. This sequence encodes CASSLQSGVEAFF.

This clone was seen once. This chain joins TRBV2 and TRBJ2-7; 8 nucleotides match TRBD1. From germline, CDR1 is SNHLY and CDR2 FYNNEI. This CDR3 is built from 15 residues. Germline trimming cut 7 bases from V and 1 base from J; bases unmatched to any gene: 9. The DNA for the CDR3 is TGTGCCAGCAAGAGAGAGGGGACAGGATCCTACGAGCAGTACTTC. Translation: CASKREGTGSYEQYF.